This note documents a single T cell receptor beta chain sequence. The CDR3 totals 15 residues. The V and J ends lost 3 bases and 0 bases respectively, with 14 bases between them. Germline V gene lookup returns CDR1 DFQATT and CDR2 SNEGSKA (reference sequence). Data came from immunoSEQ multiplex PCR; TCRdb stores just in-frame clones and leaves some out. This sample has about 210,000 clones, with about four fifths found just once. This sample was taken from a study of blood T cell repertoires in COVID-19. Study at large: PBMCs, B-cell-depleted T cells, or T cells provided the cDNA or gDNA that made up the material.

The chain recombines TRBV20-1 with TRBJ2-5, with D tentatively TRBD2 (7 bases). The specimen was peripheral blood. This clonotype was sampled from a man in his sixties with acute or convalescent COVID-19. The CDR3 loop is CSASLRGANQETQYF. In nucleotides, the CDR3 is TGCAGTGCTAGTCTTCGGGGGGCTAACCAAGAGACCCAGTACTTC.